This passage covers 14 T cell receptor beta chains from one sample sequenced in a study of identical twins. One entry per CDR3 protein, called by TCRdb with MiXCR from the 5' RACE reads. The sample carries some 1,700,000 distinct CDR3 sequences, under 35% recorded once. The sequenced sample consisted of cord blood. The source is a newborn girl in good health.

This clonotype occurred a few times. The junction and the germline gene differ at one end; a read error may be behind it. V gene TRBV11-2 combines with J gene TRBJ2-1, with TRBD2 identical over 7 bases. There are 17 residues in the CDR3. Germline lookup yields CDR1 SGHAT and CDR2 FQNNGV. The CDR3 spells CASSLFILWDYYNVQFF. The CDR3 DNA sequence: TGTGCCAGCAGCTTATTTATATTATGGGACTACTACAATGTGCAGTTCTTC.

In its sample, this clonotype was seen many times. This chain connects TRBV6-1 to TRBJ1-2; TRBD1 matches at 7 bases. V shed 2 bases and J 4 bases; nucleotides not matched to a gene: 4. From germline, CDR1 is MNHNS and CDR2 SASEGT. This CDR3 contains 14 residues. The CDR3: CASSEQGGLYGYTF. DNA for the CDR3: TGTGCCAGCAGTGAACAGGGGGGACTCTATGGCTACACCTTC.

This clonotype has more than one count but fewer than ten. CDR3 nucleotide sequence: TGTGCCAGCATGAACCTTCAACAGGGCCACTATGGCTACACCTTC. Its protein product is CASMNLQQGHYGYTF. The chain joins TRBV6-1 to TRBJ1-2, with D perhaps TRBD1 (6 bases). CDR1 MNHNS and CDR2 SASEGT come from the germline V gene. With 7 bases removed from V and 3 bases from J, the gap between germline ends came to 18 bases. The CDR3 is 15 amino acids.

This clonotype was counted between two and nine times. The rearrangement links TRBV12-3 or TRBV12-4 to TRBJ2-5, with TRBD2 identical over 7 bases. V dropped 3 bases and J dropped 7; count of bases not matched to a gene: 8. The CDR3 spans 14 residues. The CDR3 DNA reads as TGTGCCAGCAGTTTGACCTACTCGGGAGGGACCCAGTACTTC. Its translation is CASSLTYSGGTQYF.

This clonotype was found a few times. This chain links TRBV5-1 with TRBJ2-1, with D possibly called TRBD1 or TRBD2 (6 bases each). Per the germline V gene, CDR1 is SGHRS and CDR2 is YFSETQ. V lost 2 bases to trimming and J lost 4 bases, with 16 bases between them. The CDR3 extends over 16 amino acids. This CDR3 reads CASSFGRGTVYNEQFF. In DNA form, the CDR3 reads TGCGCCAGCAGCTTTGGTAGGGGGACTGTATACAATGAGCAGTTCTTC.

This clonotype has more than one count but fewer than ten. The chain is built from TRBV9 and TRBJ1-2; D might be TRBD1 (6 bases). This CDR3 contains 13 residues. Germline CDR1 reads SGDLS; CDR2 reads YYNGEE. Deletions cut 2 bases from V and 5 bases from J, with 10 bases between. For the CDR3, the DNA is TGTGCCAGCAGCGTTACAGGGAAGTATGGCTACACCTTC. It codes for CASSVTGKYGYTF.

There are a few counts of this clonotype. Here the CDR3 reads CASSYLQGQGNTEAFF. In DNA, the CDR3 is TGTGCCAGCAGTTACCTTCAGGGACAGGGGAACACTGAAGCTTTCTTT. The chain joins TRBV6-5 to TRBJ1-1; the match to TRBD1 covers 9 bases. The CDR3 is made up of 16 amino acids. CDR1 and CDR2 (germline): MNHEY, SVGAGI. Germline trimming cut 2 bases from V and 1 base from J; bases unmatched to any gene: 5.

This clonotype was detected only a few times. The rearrangement uses TRBV29-1 and TRBJ1-1; possible D gene TRBD1, 6 bases. Germline values: CDR1 SQVTM, CDR2 ANQGSEA. CDR3 length: 11 residues. V dropped 5 bases and J dropped 7 bases, with 11 bases sitting between them. In DNA form, the CDR3 reads TGCAGCGTTCGAACAGGGCTTGAAGCTTTCTTT. As protein: CSVRTGLEAFF.

There are a few counts of this clonotype. The chain is built from TRBV7-2 and TRBJ2-5; 10 bases agree with TRBD2. The ends lost 2 bases at V and 4 bases at J; junction bases unmatched: 4. The CDR3 consists of 15 residues. CDR1 and CDR2 from the germline V gene are SGHTA and FQGNSA. The CDR3 loop is CASSLTSGGGETQYF. The CDR3 DNA reads as TGTGCCAGCAGCTTAACCAGCGGGGGGGGAGAGACCCAGTACTTC.

To note about this clonotype: A clone one base away is much larger, so this may be a read error. This chain links TRBV5-1 with TRBJ2-1; D may match TRBD1 or TRBD2 (5 bases each). Germline V gives CDR1 SGHRS, CDR2 YFSETQ. The CDR3 consists of 15 residues. The CDR3 region is CAGSSGTESYNEQFF. As DNA, the CDR3 is TGCGCCGGCAGCTCCGGGACGGAATCCTACAATGAGCAGTTCTTC.

This clonotype was counted between two and nine times. CDR3 sequence reads: CSAPRIEQFF. In nucleotides, the CDR3 is TGCAGCGCCCCTAGGATTGAGCAGTTCTTC. The chain links TRBV20-1 to TRBJ2-1, with no clear D. CDR1 and CDR2 (germline): DFQATT, SNEGSKA (reference sequence). This CDR3 is built from 10 residues.

This clonotype was detected only a few times. V and J are TRBV25-1 and TRBJ2-5, with D possibly TRBD1 on 6 matching bases. The length of the CDR3 is 16 residues. The germline V gene encodes CDR1 MGHDK and CDR2 SYGVNS. V was cut by 0 bases and J by 1 base, with 12 bases left in between. The CDR3 here is CASSEYRGTVQETQYF. For the CDR3, the DNA is TGTGCCAGCAGTGAATACAGGGGCACTGTCCAAGAGACCCAGTACTTC.

The rearrangement uses TRBV12-5 and TRBJ2-3, with D perhaps TRBD1 (6 bases). CDR3 length: 17 residues. Germline CDR1 and CDR2: LGHNT and FRNRAP. Trimming cost V 0 bases and J 3 bases, with 16 bases left between them. DNA for the CDR3: TGTGCTAGTGGTTTGGTACGGGCAGGGGTTGCGACAGATACGCAGTATTTT. It codes for CASGLVRAGVATDTQYF.

The chain employs TRBV28 and TRBJ2-7, with D possibly called TRBD1 or TRBD2 (5 bases each). CDR3 length equals 16 residues. Trimming removed 0 bases at V and 1 base at J, with 13 bases between. The germline V gene encodes CDR1 MDHEN and CDR2 SYDVKM. CDR3 sequence: CASSLWMGRGSYEQYF. The CDR3 nucleotides read TGTGCCAGCAGTTTATGGATGGGACGGGGATCCTACGAGCAGTACTTC.